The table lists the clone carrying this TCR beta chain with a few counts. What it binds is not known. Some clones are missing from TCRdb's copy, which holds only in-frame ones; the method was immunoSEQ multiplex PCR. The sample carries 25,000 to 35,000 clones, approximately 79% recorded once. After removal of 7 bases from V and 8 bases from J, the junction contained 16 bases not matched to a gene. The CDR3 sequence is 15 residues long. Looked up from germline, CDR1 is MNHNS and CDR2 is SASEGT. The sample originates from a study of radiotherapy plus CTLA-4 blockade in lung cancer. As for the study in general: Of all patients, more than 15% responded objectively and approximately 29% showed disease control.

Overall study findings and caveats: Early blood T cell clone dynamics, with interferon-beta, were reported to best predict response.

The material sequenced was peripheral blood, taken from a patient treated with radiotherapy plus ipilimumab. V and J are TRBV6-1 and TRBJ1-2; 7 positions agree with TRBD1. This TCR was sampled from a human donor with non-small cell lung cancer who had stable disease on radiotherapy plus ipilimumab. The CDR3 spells CASKITTGFTGGYTF. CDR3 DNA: TGTGCCAGCAAGATAACGACAGGGTTCACGGGGGGCTACACCTTC.